These 23 T cell receptor beta chains originate from one sample sequenced in a study of pediatric ulcerative colitis. Profiled with immunoSEQ multiplex PCR; TCRdb holds only in-frame clones, not every one. The sample shows about 36,000 clones, around 78% of them seen only once. What was sequenced was blood. The receptor set was obtained from a girl aged 10 to 17 with moderate ulcerative colitis.

The CDR3 reads CASSFGQGFRAPLHF. The CDR3 nucleotides read TGTGCCAGCAGCTTCGGACAGGGGTTCAGAGCACCCCTCCACTTT. This chain uses TRBV6-5 with TRBJ1-6; 9 nucleotides agree with TRBD1. The germline gives CDR1 MNHEY, CDR2 SVGAGI. Losses at the gene ends were 6 bases for V and 11 bases for J; bases not matched to a gene: 11. The CDR3 extends over 15 amino acids.

The chain uses TRBV15 and TRBJ2-7; D is perhaps TRBD1 (6 bases). The CDR3 totals 15 residues. CDR1 LNHNV and CDR2 YYDKDF come from the germline V gene (reference sequence). Trimming pared 6 bases from V and 4 bases from J, leaving 19 bases between. As DNA, the CDR3 is TGTGCCACCAGTGAAAACAGGGACGGTTTTTACGAGCAGTACTTC. Its translation is CATSENRDGFYEQYF.

The rearrangement joins TRBV30 to TRBJ1-1, with D possibly TRBD1 on 6 matching bases. Germline lookup yields CDR1 GTSNPN and CDR2 SVGIG (reference sequence). V lost 0 bases and J 10 bases, leaving 12 bases between the germline ends. The CDR3 length is 12 residues. In nucleotides, the CDR3 is TGTGCCTGGAGTGTAGGGGGAACAAGAGCTTTCTTT. Translating it yields CAWSVGGTRAFF.

The chain recombines TRBV7-2 with TRBJ1-1; D may be TRBD1 (5 bases). This CDR3 contains 12 residues. The germline V gene has CDR1 SGHTA and CDR2 FQGNSA. Between the trimmed V and J ends, which lost 5 bases and 10 bases, there was a span of 14 bases. This CDR3 reads CASSEVGGSAFF. CDR3 bases: TGTGCCAGCAGCGAAGTGGGGGGATCAGCTTTCTTT.

This clone has only one observation. The chain joins TRBV2 to TRBJ2-1, with 7 positions matching TRBD2. Losses at the gene ends were 6 bases for V and 6 bases for J; bases not matched to a gene: 11. Germline CDR1 reads SNHLY; CDR2 reads FYNNEI. CDR3 length: 15 amino acids. CDR3 sequence (DNA): TGTGCCAGCAGCGTTAGCGGGTTATTTCCCAATGAGCAGTTCTTC. Its protein is CASSVSGLFPNEQFF.

V is TRBV4-3 and J is TRBJ1-4, with no clear D. Germline lookup yields CDR1 LGHNA and CDR2 YSLEER. CDR3 size: 15 residues. V lost 0 bases and J lost 0, with 5 bases in between. CDR3 in amino acids: CASSQEATTNEKLFF. The CDR3 DNA reads as TGCGCCAGCAGCCAAGAGGCGACAACTAATGAAAAACTGTTTTTT.

The rearrangement links TRBV5-6 to TRBJ1-4, with D unresolved. CDR1 is SGHDT and CDR2 is YYEEEE in the germline V gene. The V end lost 0 bases, the J end lost 0 bases, and 3 bases lay between the germline ends. There are 14 residues in the CDR3. The CDR3 DNA is TGTGCCAGCAGCTTGGTTGCAACTAATGAAAAACTGTTTTTT. Translated: CASSLVATNEKLFF.

The CDR3 loop is CASSSKKGSEKLFF. CDR3 DNA sequence: TGTGCCAGCAGTTCGAAAAAGGGGAGCGAAAAACTGTTTTTT. J is TRBJ1-4 and V is TRBV28; TRBD1 might be the D (5 bases). Germline V gene data show CDR1 as MDHEN and CDR2 as SYDVKM. This CDR3 comprises 14 residues. V lost 4 bases and J 8 bases, leaving 14 bases between the germline ends. The full variable domain, its missing parts supplied by reference TRBV28 and TRBJ1-4, is DVKVTQSSRYLVKRTGEKVFLECVQDMDHENMFWYRQDPGLGLRLIYFSYDVKMKEKGDIPEGYSVSREKKERFSLILESASTNQTSMYLCASSSKKGSEKLFFGSGTQLSVL.

The chain has TRBV7-9 and TRBJ2-5, with D tentatively TRBD1 (6 bases). The length of the CDR3 is 18 residues. The V and J ends lost 1 base and 2 bases respectively, with 20 bases between them. Per the germline V gene, CDR1 is SEHNR and CDR2 is FQNEAQ (reference sequence). This CDR3 reads CASSLGRLDSRRQETQYF. The CDR3 DNA reads TGTGCCAGCAGCTTAGGACGTCTGGACAGTCGTCGTCAAGAGACCCAGTACTTC. Variable domain in full (rest from reference TRBV7-9 and TRBJ2-5): DTGVSQNPRHKITKRGQNVTFRCDPISEHNRLYWYRQTLGQGPEFLTYFQNEAQLEKSRLLSDRFSAERPKGSFSTLEIQRTEQGDSAMYLCASSLGRLDSRRQETQYFGPGTRLLVL.

The chain is built from TRBV29-1 and TRBJ1-2; D gene ambiguous. Trimming took off 2 bases at V and 8 bases at J, with 12 bases between the two ends. Germline V gives CDR1 SQVTM, CDR2 ANQGSEA. The CDR3 length is 12 residues. The CDR3 sequence: CSVELPGPGYTF. The CDR3, as DNA: TGCAGCGTTGAATTGCCAGGACCAGGCTACACCTTC.

In its sample, this clone was seen once. The chain carries TRBV5-8 and TRBJ1-2, with D maybe TRBD1 (5 bases). Germline V gene lookup returns CDR1 SGHTS and CDR2 YDEGEE. V dropped 6 bases and J dropped 3 bases, with 21 bases sitting between them. The CDR3 is made up of 16 amino acids. The CDR3 DNA reads TGTGCCAGCATAACACCCTATAGGGGAGCGGACTATGGCTACACCTTC. Its translation: CASITPYRGADYGYTF.

The DNA for the CDR3 is TGTGCCAGCAGCGAAGACGGGGGCTATGGCTACACCTTC. Translation: CASSEDGGYGYTF. This chain joins TRBV7-9 and TRBJ1-2, with D possibly being TRBD1 (5 bases). The CDR3 sequence is 13 residues long. CDR1 is SEHNR and CDR2 is FQNEAQ in the germline V gene (reference sequence). V was trimmed by 5 bases and J by 4 bases, leaving 11 bases between them.

The chain uses TRBV19 and TRBJ1-1, with 8 bases fitting TRBD1. CDR1 LNHDA and CDR2 SQIVND come from the germline V gene (reference sequence). The CDR3 loop spans 16 amino acids. V lost 4 bases and J lost 0; bases outside the gene matches: 7. Here the CDR3 DNA reads TGTGCCAGTAGTAGCCTCCAGGGGGCCATGAACACTGAAGCTTTCTTT. This codes for CASSSLQGAMNTEAFF.

This clone appeared a single time. The chain couples TRBV7-2 to TRBJ1-2, with 7 bases matching TRBD1. Germline lookup yields CDR1 SGHTA and CDR2 FQGNSA. The CDR3 spans 15 residues. V lost 1 base, J lost 6 bases, and 8 bases stayed unmatched. The CDR3 DNA reads as TGTGCCAGCAGCTTAGGAGCAGGGGGTACCGATGGCTACACCTTC. This sequence encodes CASSLGAGGTDGYTF.

This clone was seen just once. The gene calls are TRBV6-5 and TRBJ1-3; D perhaps matches TRBD1 (6 bases). CDR1 is MNHEY, CDR2 SVGAGI, per germline. V was shortened by 6 bases and J by 4 bases, with 13 bases between the two germline ends. This CDR3 has 14 amino acids. The CDR3 sequence: CASRDSAGGNTIYF. CDR3 nucleotide sequence: TGTGCCAGCAGGGACAGTGCCGGGGGAAACACCATATATTTT.

Here the CDR3 reads CATSRVYLNTEAFF. The CDR3 coding sequence is TGTGCCACCAGCAGAGTTTACCTGAACACTGAAGCTTTCTTT. V is TRBV15 and J is TRBJ1-1; D remains unclear. Trimming removed 1 base from V and 0 bases from J, with 6 bases in between. The CDR3 runs to 14 residues. CDR1 is LNHNV, CDR2 YYDKDF, per germline (reference sequence). Looking up the rest from reference TRBV15 and TRBJ1-1 gives the full variable domain: DAMVIQNPRYQVTQFGKPVTLSCSQTLNHNVMYWYQQKSSQAPKLLFHYYDKDFNNEADTPDNFQSRRPNTSFCFLDIRSPGLGDTAMYLCATSRVYLNTEAFFGQGTRLTVV.

The rearrangement uses TRBV19 and TRBJ2-3, with 7 bases identical to TRBD2. Trimming removed 6 bases from V and 2 bases from J; junction bases left unmatched: 5. Germline V gives CDR1 LNHDA, CDR2 SQIVND (reference sequence). This CDR3 has 14 amino acids. This CDR3 reads CASRLSGSTDTQYF. The CDR3 bases are TGTGCCAGTAGACTTAGCGGGTCCACAGATACGCAGTATTTT. The complete variable domain, with remaining parts taken from reference TRBV19 and TRBJ2-3, reads DGGITQSPKYLFRKEGQNVTLSCEQNLNHDAMYWYRQDPGQGLRLIYYSQIVNDFQKGDIAEGYSVSREKKESFPLTVTSAQKNPTAFYLCASRLSGSTDTQYFGPGTRLTVL.

The chain couples TRBV2 to TRBJ2-1; TRBD2 might be the D (5 bases). Germline loops: CDR1 SNHLY, CDR2 FYNNEI. The germline V and J ends were trimmed by 4 bases and 5 bases, with 21 bases remaining between them. The CDR3 sequence is 17 residues long. Here the CDR3 DNA reads TGTGCCAGCAGTGTTTACGGGGAGACTATGGAACACAATGAGCAGTTCTTC. Protein: CASSVYGETMEHNEQFF.

The table lists this clone with a count of one. The rearrangement uses TRBV7-3 and TRBJ2-2, with D perhaps matching TRBD1 or TRBD2 (6 bases each). The germline V gene encodes CDR1 SGHTA and CDR2 FQGTGA. The ends were cut back, 6 bases at V and 6 bases at J, with 17 bases in the middle. The CDR3 covers 15 residues. The CDR3 region has the DNA TGTGCCAGCAGTATACAGGGTGGAGGGGCCGGGGAGCTGTTTTTT. This sequence encodes CASSIQGGGAGELFF.

This clone was seen only once. The V and J genes are TRBV5-8 and TRBJ1-2, with TRBD1 as a possible D gene (6 bases). CDR1 is SGHTS and CDR2 is YDEGEE in the germline V gene. Trimming pared 4 bases from V and 4 bases from J, leaving 20 bases between. The CDR3 totals 16 residues. This chain's CDR3 is CASSQDAGRGGYGYTF. The DNA for the CDR3 is TGTGCCAGCAGCCAAGACGCAGGGCGAGGGGGCTATGGCTACACCTTC.

This chain connects TRBV30 to TRBJ2-5; the D call may be TRBD1 or TRBD2 (6 bases each). Germline V CDR1 and CDR2: GTSNPN, SVGIG (reference sequence). The length of the CDR3 is 12 residues. DNA of the CDR3: TGTGCGTATGAGCTAGGGGGGGAGACCCAGTACTTC. Translating gives CAYELGGETQYF. The whole variable domain, filled in from reference TRBV30 and TRBJ2-5, reads SQTIHQWPATLVQPVGSPLSLECTVEGTSNPNLYWYRQAAGRGLQLLFYSVGIGQISSEVPQNLSASRPQDRQFILSSKKLLLSDSGFYLCAYELGGETQYFGPGTRLLVL.

The rearrangement links TRBV7-3 to TRBJ2-7; D gene uncertain. CDR1 and CDR2 (germline): SGHTA, FQGTGA. The CDR3 runs 14 residues. With 1 base removed from V and 3 bases from J, the gap between germline ends came to 10 bases. CDR3 coding DNA: TGTGCCAGCAGCTTAAGTTCAGACCACTACGAGCAGTACTTC. Amino acids: CASSLSSDHYEQYF.

The chain couples TRBV28 to TRBJ2-2, with TRBD2 matching 9 bases. Germline CDR1 and CDR2: MDHEN and SYDVKM. The CDR3 consists of 15 residues. V trimming: 3 bases; J trimming: 6 bases; junction bases outside the gene matches: 5. CDR3 nucleotide sequence: TGTGCCAGCAGTTTCCCGGGACTAGCCGCCGGGGAGCTGTTTTTT. Translation: CASSFPGLAAGELFF.